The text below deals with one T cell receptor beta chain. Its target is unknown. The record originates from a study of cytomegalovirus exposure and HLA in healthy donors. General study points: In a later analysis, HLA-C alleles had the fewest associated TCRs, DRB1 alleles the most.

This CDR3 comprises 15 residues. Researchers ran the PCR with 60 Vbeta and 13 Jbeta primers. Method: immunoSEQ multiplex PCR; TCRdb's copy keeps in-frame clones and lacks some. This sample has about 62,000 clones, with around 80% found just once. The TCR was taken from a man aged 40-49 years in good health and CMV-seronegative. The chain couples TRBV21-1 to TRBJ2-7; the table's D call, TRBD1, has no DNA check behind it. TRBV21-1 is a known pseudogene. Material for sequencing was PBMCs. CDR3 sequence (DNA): TGTGCCAGCAGCAAACTCGGCAGGGGGTCTGACGAGCAGTACTTC. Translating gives CASSKLGRGSDEQYF.